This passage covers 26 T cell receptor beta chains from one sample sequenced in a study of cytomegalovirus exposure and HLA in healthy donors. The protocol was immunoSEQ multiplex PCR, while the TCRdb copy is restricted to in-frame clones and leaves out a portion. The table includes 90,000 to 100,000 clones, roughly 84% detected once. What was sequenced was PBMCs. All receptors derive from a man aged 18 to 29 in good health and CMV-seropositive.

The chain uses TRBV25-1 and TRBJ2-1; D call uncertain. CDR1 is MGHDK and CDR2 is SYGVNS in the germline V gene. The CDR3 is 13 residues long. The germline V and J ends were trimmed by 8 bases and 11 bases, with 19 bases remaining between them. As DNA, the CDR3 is TGTGCCAGCGGGTCACAGCCACAACCCCAGCAGTTCTTC. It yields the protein CASGSQPQPQQFF. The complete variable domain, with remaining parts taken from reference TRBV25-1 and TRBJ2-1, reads EADIYQTPRYLVIGTGKKITLECSQTMGHDKMYWYQQDPGMELHLIHYSYGVNSTEKGDLSSESTVSRIRTEHFPLTLESARPSHTSQYLCASGSQPQPQQFFGPGTRLTVL.

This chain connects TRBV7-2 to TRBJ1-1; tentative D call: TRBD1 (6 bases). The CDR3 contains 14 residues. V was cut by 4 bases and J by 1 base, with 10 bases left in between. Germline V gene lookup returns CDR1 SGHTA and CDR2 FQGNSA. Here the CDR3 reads CASSYRTENTEAFF. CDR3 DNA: TGTGCCAGCAGCTACAGGACAGAGAACACTGAAGCTTTCTTT.

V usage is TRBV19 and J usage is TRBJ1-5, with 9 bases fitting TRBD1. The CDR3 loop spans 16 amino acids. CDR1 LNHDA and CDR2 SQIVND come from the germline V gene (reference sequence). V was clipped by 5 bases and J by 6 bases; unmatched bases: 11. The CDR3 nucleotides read TGTGCCAGTAGTGAAAGGAGGGGACAGGGCGGTCAGCCCCAGCATTTT. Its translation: CASSERRGQGGQPQHF.

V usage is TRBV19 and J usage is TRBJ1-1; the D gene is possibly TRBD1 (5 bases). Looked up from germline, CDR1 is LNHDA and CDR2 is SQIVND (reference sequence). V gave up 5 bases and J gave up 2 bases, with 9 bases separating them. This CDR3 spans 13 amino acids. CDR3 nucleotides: TGTGCCAGTAGTGGGGCAGCTAACACTGAAGCTTTCTTT. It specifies CASSGAANTEAFF.

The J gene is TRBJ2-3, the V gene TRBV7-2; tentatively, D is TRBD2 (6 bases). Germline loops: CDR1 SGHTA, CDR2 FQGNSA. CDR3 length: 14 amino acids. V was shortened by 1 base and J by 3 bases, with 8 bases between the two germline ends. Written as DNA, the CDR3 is TGTGCCAGCAGCTTAGGGCTAGCGACAGATACGCAGTATTTT. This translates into CASSLGLATDTQYF.

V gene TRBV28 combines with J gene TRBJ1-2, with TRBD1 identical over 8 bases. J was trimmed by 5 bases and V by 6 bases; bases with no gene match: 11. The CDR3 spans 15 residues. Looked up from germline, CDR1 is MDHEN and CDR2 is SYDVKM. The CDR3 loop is CASSLGGQEFYGYTF. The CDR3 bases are TGTGCCAGCAGCTTAGGGGGACAGGAGTTTTATGGCTACACCTTC.

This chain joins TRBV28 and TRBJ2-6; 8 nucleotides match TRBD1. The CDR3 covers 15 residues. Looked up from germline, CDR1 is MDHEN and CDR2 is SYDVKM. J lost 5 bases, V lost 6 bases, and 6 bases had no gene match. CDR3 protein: CASRPQGARANVLTF. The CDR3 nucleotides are TGTGCCAGCAGACCTCAGGGGGCTCGGGCCAACGTCCTGACTTTC.

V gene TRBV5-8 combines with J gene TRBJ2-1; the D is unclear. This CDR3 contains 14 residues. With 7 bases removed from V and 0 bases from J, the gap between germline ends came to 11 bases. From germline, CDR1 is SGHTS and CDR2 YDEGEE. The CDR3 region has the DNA TGTGCCAGCTATGAACCGAGCTCCTACAATGAGCAGTTCTTC. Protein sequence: CASYEPSSYNEQFF.

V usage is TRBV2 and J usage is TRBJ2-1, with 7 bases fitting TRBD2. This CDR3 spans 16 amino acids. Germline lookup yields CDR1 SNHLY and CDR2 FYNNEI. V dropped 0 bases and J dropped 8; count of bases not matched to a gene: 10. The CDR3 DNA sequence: TGTGCCAGCAGTGAAGCTGCTGCGGGAGTCGAAGATGAGCAGTTCTTC. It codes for CASSEAAAGVEDEQFF.

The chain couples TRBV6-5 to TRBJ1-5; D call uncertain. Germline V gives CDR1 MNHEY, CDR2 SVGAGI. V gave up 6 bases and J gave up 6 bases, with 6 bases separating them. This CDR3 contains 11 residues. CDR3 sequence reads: CASRHSQPQHF. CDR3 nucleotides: TGTGCCAGCAGGCATAGTCAGCCCCAGCATTTT.

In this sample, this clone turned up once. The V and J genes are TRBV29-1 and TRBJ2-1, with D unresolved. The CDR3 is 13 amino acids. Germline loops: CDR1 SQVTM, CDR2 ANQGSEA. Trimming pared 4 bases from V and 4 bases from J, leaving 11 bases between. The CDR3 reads CSVGIVQYNEQFF. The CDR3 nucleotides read TGCAGCGTTGGAATCGTACAGTACAATGAGCAGTTCTTC.

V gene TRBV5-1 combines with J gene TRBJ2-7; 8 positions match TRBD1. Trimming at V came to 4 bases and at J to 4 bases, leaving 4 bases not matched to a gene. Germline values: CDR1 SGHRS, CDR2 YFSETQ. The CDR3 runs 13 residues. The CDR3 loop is CASSVDRGYEQYF. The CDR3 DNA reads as TGCGCCAGCAGCGTAGACAGGGGATACGAGCAGTACTTC.

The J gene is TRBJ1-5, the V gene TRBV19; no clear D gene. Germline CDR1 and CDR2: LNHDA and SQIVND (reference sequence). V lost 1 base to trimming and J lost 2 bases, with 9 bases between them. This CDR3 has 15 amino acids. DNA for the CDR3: TGTGCCAGTAGTATAGTGGCCCAAGGCAATCAGCCCCAGCATTTT. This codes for CASSIVAQGNQPQHF.

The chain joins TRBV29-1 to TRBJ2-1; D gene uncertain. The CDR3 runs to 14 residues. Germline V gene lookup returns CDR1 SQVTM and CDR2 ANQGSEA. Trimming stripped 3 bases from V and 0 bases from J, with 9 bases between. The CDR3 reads CSVDLESSYNEQFF. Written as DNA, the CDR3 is TGCAGCGTTGATCTTGAGAGCTCCTACAATGAGCAGTTCTTC.

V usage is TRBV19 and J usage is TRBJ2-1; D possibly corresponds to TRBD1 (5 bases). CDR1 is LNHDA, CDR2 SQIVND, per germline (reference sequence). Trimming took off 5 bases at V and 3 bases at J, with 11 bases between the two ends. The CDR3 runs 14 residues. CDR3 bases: TGTGCCAGTAGTGGGGCCACCGTCTACAATGAGCAGTTCTTC. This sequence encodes CASSGATVYNEQFF. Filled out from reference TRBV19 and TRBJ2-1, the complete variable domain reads DGGITQSPKYLFRKEGQNVTLSCEQNLNHDAMYWYRQDPGQGLRLIYYSQIVNDFQKGDIAEGYSVSREKKESFPLTVTSAQKNPTAFYLCASSGATVYNEQFFGPGTRLTVL.

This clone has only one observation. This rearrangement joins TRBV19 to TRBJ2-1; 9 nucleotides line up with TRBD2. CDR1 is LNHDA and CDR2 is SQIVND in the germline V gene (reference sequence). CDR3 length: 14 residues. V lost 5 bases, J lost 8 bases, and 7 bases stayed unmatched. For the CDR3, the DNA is TGTGCCAGTAGTCGTCTAGCGGGGTGGGATGAGCAGTTCTTC. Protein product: CASSRLAGWDEQFF.

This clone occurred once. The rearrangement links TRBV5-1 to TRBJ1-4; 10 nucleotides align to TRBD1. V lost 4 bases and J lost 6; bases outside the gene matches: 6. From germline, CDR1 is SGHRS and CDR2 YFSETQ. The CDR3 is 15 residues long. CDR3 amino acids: CASSGSGTGDEKLFF. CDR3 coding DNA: TGCGCCAGCAGCGGTTCCGGGACAGGGGATGAAAAACTGTTTTTT.

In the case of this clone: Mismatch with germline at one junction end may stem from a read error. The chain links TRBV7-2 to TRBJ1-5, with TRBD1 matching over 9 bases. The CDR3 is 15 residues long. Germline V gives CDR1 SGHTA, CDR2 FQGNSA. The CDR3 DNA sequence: TGTGCCAGCAGCCCCGAGACAGGGGGTACTCAGCCTCAGCATTTT. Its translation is CASSPETGGTQPQHF.

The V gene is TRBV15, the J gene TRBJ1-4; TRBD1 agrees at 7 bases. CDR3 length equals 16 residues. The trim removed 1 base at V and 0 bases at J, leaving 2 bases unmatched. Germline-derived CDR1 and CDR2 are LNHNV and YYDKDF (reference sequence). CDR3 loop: CATSRAGTATNEKLFF. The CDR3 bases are TGTGCCACCAGCAGAGCCGGGACAGCAACTAATGAAAAACTGTTTTTT.

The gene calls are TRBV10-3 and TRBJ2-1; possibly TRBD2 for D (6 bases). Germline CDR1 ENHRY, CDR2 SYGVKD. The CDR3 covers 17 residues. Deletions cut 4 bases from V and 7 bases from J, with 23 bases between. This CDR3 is CAISGKSVGGAGNEQFF. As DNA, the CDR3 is TGTGCCATCAGTGGCAAAAGCGTGGGGGGTGCTGGGAATGAGCAGTTCTTC.

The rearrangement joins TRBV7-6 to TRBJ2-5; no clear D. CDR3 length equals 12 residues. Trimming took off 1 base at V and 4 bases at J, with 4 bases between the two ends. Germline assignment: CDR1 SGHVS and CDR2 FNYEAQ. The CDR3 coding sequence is TGTGCCAGCAGCTTAGGTCGAGAGACCCAGTACTTC. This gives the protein CASSLGRETQYF.

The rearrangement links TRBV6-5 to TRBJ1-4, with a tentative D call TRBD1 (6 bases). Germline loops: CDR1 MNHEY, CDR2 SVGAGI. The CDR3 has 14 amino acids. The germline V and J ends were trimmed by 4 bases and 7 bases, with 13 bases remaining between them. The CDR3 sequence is CASSLQGGGEKLFF. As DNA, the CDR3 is TGTGCCAGCAGTTTACAGGGAGGGGGTGAAAAACTGTTTTTT.

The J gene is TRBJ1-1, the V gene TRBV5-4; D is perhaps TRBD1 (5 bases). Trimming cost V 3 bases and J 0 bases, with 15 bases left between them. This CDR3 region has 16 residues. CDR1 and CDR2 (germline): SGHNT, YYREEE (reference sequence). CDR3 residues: CASSSRGGVMNTEAFF. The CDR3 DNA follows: TGTGCCAGCAGCTCGCGGGGGGGGGTCATGAACACTGAAGCTTTCTTT.

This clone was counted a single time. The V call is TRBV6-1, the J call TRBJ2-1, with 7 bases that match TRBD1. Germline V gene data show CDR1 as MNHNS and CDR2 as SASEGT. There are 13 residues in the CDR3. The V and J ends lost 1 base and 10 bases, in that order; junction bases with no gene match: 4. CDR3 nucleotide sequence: TGTGCCAGCAGTGAAGAACAGGGGTACGAGCAGTTCTTC. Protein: CASSEEQGYEQFF.

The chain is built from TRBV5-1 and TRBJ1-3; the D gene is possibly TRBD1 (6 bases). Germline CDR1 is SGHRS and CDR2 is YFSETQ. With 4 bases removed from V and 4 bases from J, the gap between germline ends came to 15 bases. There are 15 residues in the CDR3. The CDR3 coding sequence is TGCGCCAGCAGCCCGTCCGGGACACACGGAAACACCATATATTTT. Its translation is CASSPSGTHGNTIYF. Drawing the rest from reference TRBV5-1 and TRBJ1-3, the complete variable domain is KAGVTQTPRYLIKTRGQQVTLSCSPISGHRSVSWYQQTPGQGLQFLFEYFSETQRNKGNFPGRFSGRQFSNSRSEMNVSTLELGDSALYLCASSPSGTHGNTIYFGEGSWLTVV.

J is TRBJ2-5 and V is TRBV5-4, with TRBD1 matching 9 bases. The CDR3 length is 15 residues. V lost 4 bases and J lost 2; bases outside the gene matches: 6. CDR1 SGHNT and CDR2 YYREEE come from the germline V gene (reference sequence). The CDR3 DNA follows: TGTGCCAGCAGCCTGACAGGGGGGAGACAAGAGACCCAGTACTTC. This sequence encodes CASSLTGGRQETQYF.